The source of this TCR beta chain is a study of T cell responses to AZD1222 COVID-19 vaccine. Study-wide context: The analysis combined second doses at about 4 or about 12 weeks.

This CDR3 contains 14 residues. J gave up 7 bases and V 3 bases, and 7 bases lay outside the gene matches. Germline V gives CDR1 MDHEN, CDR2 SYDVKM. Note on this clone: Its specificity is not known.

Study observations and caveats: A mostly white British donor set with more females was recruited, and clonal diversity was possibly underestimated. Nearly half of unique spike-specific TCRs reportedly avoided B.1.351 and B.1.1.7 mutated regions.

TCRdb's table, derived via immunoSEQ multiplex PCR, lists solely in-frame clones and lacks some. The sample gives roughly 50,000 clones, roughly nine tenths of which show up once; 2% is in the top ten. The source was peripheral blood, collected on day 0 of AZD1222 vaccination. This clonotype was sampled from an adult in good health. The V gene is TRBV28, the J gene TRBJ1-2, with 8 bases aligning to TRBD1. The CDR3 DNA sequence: TGTGCCAGCAGTTTTGAACAGGGGGTAGGTGGCTACACCTTC. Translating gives CASSFEQGVGGYTF.